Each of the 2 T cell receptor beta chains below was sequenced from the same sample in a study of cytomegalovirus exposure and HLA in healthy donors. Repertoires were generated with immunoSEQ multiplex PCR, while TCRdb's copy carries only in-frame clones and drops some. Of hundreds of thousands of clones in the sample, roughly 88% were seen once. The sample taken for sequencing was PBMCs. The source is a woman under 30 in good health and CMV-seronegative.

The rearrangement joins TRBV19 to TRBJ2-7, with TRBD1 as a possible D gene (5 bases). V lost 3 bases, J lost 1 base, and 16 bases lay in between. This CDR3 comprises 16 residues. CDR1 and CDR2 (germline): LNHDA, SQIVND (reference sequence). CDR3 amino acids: CASSIHGREKSYEQYF. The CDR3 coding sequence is TGTGCCAGTAGTATCCACGGCAGGGAAAAGTCCTACGAGCAGTACTTC.

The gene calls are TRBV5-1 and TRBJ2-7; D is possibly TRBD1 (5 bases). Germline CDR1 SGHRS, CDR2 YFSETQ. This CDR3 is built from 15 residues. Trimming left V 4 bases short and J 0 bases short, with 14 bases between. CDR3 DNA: TGCGCCAGCAGCCTCTCTGGCGACAGCTCCTACGAGCAGTACTTC. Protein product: CASSLSGDSSYEQYF. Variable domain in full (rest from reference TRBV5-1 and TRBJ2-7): KAGVTQTPRYLIKTRGQQVTLSCSPISGHRSVSWYQQTPGQGLQFLFEYFSETQRNKGNFPGRFSGRQFSNSRSEMNVSTLELGDSALYLCASSLSGDSSYEQYFGPGTRLTVT.